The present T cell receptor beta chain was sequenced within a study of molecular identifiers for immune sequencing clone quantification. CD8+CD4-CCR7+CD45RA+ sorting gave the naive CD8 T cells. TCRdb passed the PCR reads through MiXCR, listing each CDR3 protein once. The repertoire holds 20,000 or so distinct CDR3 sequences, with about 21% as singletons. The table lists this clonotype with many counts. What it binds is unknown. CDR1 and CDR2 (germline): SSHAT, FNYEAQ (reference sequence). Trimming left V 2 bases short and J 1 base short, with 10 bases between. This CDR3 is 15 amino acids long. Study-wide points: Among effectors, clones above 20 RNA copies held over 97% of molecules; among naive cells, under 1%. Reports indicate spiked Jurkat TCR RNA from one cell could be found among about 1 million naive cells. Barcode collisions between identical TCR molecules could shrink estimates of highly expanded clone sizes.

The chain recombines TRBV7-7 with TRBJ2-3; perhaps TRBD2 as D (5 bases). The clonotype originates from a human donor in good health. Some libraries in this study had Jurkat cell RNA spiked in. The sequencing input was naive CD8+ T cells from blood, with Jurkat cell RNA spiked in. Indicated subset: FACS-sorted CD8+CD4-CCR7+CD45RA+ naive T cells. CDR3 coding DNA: TGTGCCAGCAGCTTATCCGGGGTGGGCACAGATACGCAGTATTTT. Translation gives CASSLSGVGTDTQYF.